A single sample is the source of the 10 T cell receptor beta chains below, sequenced in a study of blood T cell repertoires in COVID-19. Data came from immunoSEQ multiplex PCR; TCRdb stores just in-frame clones and leaves some out. Counted here are under 400,000 clones, around nine tenths occurring once; the ten biggest clones make up about 0.94%. Material for sequencing was PBMCs or T cells enriched from blood (not recorded which). These receptor sequences come from a woman in her 30s who had been exposed to COVID-19.

The rearrangement links TRBV5-4 to TRBJ2-3; 8 bases align to TRBD2. V was pared by 4 bases and J by 2 bases, with 9 bases of the junction left unmatched. The CDR3 length is 16 residues. Looked up from germline, CDR1 is SGHNT and CDR2 is YYREEE (reference sequence). CDR3 amino acids: CASSPPRREATDTQYF. In DNA, the CDR3 is TGTGCCAGCAGCCCGCCCAGGCGGGAGGCCACAGATACGCAGTATTTT.

This clone was picked up a small number of times. The genes are TRBV29-1 and TRBJ2-7; 7 bases are shared with TRBD2. Trimming cost V 0 bases and J 5 bases; bases outside gene matches: 7. The germline gives CDR1 SQVTM, CDR2 ANQGSEA. The length of the CDR3 is 14 residues. The CDR3 reads CSVEDGGGSDEQYF. In DNA form, the CDR3 reads TGCAGCGTTGAAGATGGCGGCGGGAGCGACGAGCAGTACTTC.

This chain joins TRBV7-8 and TRBJ2-6; 9 nucleotides agree with TRBD1. From germline, CDR1 is SGHVS and CDR2 FQNEAQ. Trimming took 5 bases from V and 2 from J; bases not matched to a gene: 10. The CDR3 sequence is 18 residues long. The CDR3 here is CASSLPRTGETGANVLTF. The CDR3 DNA reads TGTGCCAGCAGCCTCCCTAGGACAGGGGAGACTGGGGCCAACGTCCTGACTTTC.

The chain combines TRBV19 with TRBJ1-1; TRBD1 is a possible D gene (6 bases). V shed 6 bases and J shed 6 bases, with 11 bases lying between them. CDR3 length: 12 residues. Germline values: CDR1 LNHDA, CDR2 SQIVND (reference sequence). This chain's CDR3 is CASSRQDSEAFF. CDR3 sequence (DNA): TGTGCCAGTAGCAGACAGGATTCTGAAGCTTTCTTT.

The gene calls are TRBV2 and TRBJ1-1; D remains unclear. Germline V lookup: CDR1 SNHLY, CDR2 FYNNEI. Trimming took 2 bases from V and 9 from J, leaving 10 bases between them. This CDR3 is 12 amino acids long. The CDR3 region is CASSEYPGKAFF. For the CDR3, the DNA is TGTGCCAGCAGTGAATACCCCGGGAAAGCTTTCTTT.

V is TRBV29-1 and J is TRBJ2-1, with D possibly matching TRBD2 (7 bases). Between the trimmed V and J ends, which lost 7 bases and 4 bases, there was a span of 17 bases. The germline gives CDR1 SQVTM, CDR2 ANQGSEA. This CDR3 comprises 14 residues. The CDR3 DNA sequence: TGCAGCGCCCGGACGGGGGGCGCTTACAATGAGCAGTTCTTC. The encoded protein is CSARTGGAYNEQFF.

The chain couples TRBV19 to TRBJ2-1; 13 nucleotides align to TRBD2. The CDR3 totals 19 residues. The V gene end was trimmed by 3 bases and the J gene end by 7 bases; junction bases not matched to a gene: 15. CDR1 LNHDA and CDR2 SQIVND come from the germline V gene (reference sequence). This CDR3 is CASSMVGETGTSGKNEQFF. DNA of the CDR3: TGTGCCAGTAGTATGGTTGGGGAGACCGGGACTAGCGGGAAGAATGAGCAGTTCTTC. Together with reference TRBV19 and TRBJ2-1, the CDR3 gives the full variable domain: DGGITQSPKYLFRKEGQNVTLSCEQNLNHDAMYWYRQDPGQGLRLIYYSQIVNDFQKGDIAEGYSVSREKKESFPLTVTSAQKNPTAFYLCASSMVGETGTSGKNEQFFGPGTRLTVL.

V usage is TRBV7-8 and J usage is TRBJ2-1; 8 bases map to TRBD2. Germline lookup yields CDR1 SGHVS and CDR2 FQNEAQ. The V gene end was trimmed by 3 bases and the J gene end by 5 bases; junction bases not matched to a gene: 9. The CDR3 runs 16 residues. This CDR3 is CASSFTRSGGDNEQFF. In DNA, the CDR3 is TGTGCCAGCAGCTTTACTAGGTCGGGGGGGGACAATGAGCAGTTCTTC.

The table lists this clone with a count of one. The chain combines TRBV6-6 with TRBJ1-6; weak D call: TRBD1 (5 bases). Trimming left V 3 bases short and J 16 bases short, with 16 bases between. The germline V gene encodes CDR1 MNHNY and CDR2 SVGAGI (reference sequence). This CDR3 is built from 13 residues. The CDR3 DNA reads as TGTGCCAGCAGTTATGTTTTAGGTGGACAACTCCACTTT. It codes for CASSYVLGGQLHF.

The chain combines TRBV27 with TRBJ2-4; D perhaps matches TRBD2 (6 bases). Germline V gene sequence: CDR1 MNHEY, CDR2 SMNVEV (reference sequence). CDR3 length: 15 residues. Trimming stripped 3 bases from V and 3 bases from J, with 12 bases between. CDR3 DNA: TGTGCCAGCAGTTTGGACGGGACTCTCAAAAACATTCAGTACTTC. It yields the protein CASSLDGTLKNIQYF.